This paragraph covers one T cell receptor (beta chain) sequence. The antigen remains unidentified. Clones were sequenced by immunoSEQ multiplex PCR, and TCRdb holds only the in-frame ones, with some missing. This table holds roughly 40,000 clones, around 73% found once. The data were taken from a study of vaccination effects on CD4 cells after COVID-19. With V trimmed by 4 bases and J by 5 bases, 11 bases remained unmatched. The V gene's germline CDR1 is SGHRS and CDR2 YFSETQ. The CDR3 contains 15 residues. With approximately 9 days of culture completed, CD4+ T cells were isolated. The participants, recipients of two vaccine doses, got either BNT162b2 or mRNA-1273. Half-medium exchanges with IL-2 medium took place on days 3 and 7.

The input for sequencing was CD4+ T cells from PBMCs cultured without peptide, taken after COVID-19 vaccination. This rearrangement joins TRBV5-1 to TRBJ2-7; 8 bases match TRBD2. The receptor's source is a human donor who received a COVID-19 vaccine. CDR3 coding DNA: TGCGCCAGCAGCGTCGAGGGGGGCGGGAGGCACGAGCAGTACTTC. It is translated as CASSVEGGGRHEQYF.